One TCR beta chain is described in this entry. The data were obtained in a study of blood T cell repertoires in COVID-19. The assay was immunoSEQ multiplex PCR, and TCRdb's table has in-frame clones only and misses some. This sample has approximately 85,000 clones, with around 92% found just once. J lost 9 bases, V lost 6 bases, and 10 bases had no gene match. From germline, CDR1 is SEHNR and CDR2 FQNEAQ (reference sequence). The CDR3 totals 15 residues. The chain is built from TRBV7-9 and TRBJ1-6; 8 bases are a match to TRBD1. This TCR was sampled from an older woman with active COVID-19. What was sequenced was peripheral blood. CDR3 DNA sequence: TGTGCCAGCAGTAGTAGAGCAGGGGGCATTTCACCCCTCCACTTT. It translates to CASSSRAGGISPLHF.